Listed here are 17 T cell receptor beta chains from one sample, sequenced in a study of blood T cell repertoires in COVID-19. Clones were read by immunoSEQ multiplex PCR, and TCRdb kept only the in-frame ones, dropping some. The repertoire consists of 250,000 to 300,000 clones, with about 88% occurring once and the leading ten covering 3.6%. Input material: peripheral blood. Source of these receptors: a man between 18 and 35 years old with active or convalescent COVID-19.

The chain joins TRBV6-1 to TRBJ1-5, with 7 bases fitting TRBD1. This CDR3 comprises 15 residues. Germline V gives CDR1 MNHNS, CDR2 SASEGT. Trimming took 2 bases from V and 2 from J; bases not matched to a gene: 3. The CDR3 DNA reads TGTGCCAGCAGTGAACCAACAGGGGGCAATCAGCCCCAGCATTTT. It codes for CASSEPTGGNQPQHF.

This clone came up a few times. The same CDR3 arises from other DNA sequences in this sample as well. This chain links TRBV3-1 (or the pseudogene TRBV3-2) with TRBJ1-2; 7 bases match TRBD1. The CDR3 extends over 14 amino acids. CDR1 and CDR2 (germline): LGHDT, YNNKEL (reference sequence). V was clipped by 0 bases and J by 2 bases; unmatched bases: 0. CDR3 protein: CASSQEGQNYGYTF. CDR3 DNA sequence: TGTGCCAGCAGCCAAGAGGGACAGAACTATGGCTACACCTTC.

The chain is built from TRBV5-6 and TRBJ1-2; D is unresolved. CDR1 and CDR2 (germline): SGHDT, YYEEEE. This CDR3 region has 14 residues. V was trimmed by 2 bases and J by 6 bases, leaving 14 bases between them. In nucleotides, the CDR3 is TGTGCCAGCAGCTTACGCGGGAGCTTAAATGGCTACACCTTC. Translation gives CASSLRGSLNGYTF.

The genes are TRBV9 and TRBJ2-1; 8 bases are a match to TRBD2. CDR1 is SGDLS and CDR2 is YYNGEE in the germline V gene. J gave up 5 bases and V 1 base, and 2 bases lay outside the gene matches. This CDR3 region has 14 residues. The DNA of the CDR3 is TGTGCCAGCAGCGTAAGCGGGAGTAACAATGAGCAGTTCTTC. Amino acids: CASSVSGSNNEQFF.

In this sample, this clone turned up once. The chain links TRBV24-1 to TRBJ1-4; 8 nucleotides align to TRBD1. The CDR3 runs to 13 residues. Germline lookup yields CDR1 KGHDR and CDR2 SFDVKD. J was trimmed by 7 bases and V by 6 bases; bases with no gene match: 3. The CDR3 DNA follows: TGTGCCACCAGTTCGGACAGGGTTGAAAAACTGTTTTTT. Amino acid sequence: CATSSDRVEKLFF.

The V and J genes are TRBV25-1 and TRBJ1-2; D remains ambiguous. Trimming took 4 bases from V and 4 from J, leaving 13 bases between them. Germline CDR1 and CDR2: MGHDK and SYGVNS. The CDR3 extends over 14 amino acids. This chain's CDR3 is CASSAPGTTYGYTF. DNA of the CDR3: TGTGCCAGCAGTGCCCCAGGAACAACCTATGGCTACACCTTC.

The V call is TRBV19, the J call TRBJ1-4; tentatively, D is TRBD1 (5 bases). Germline V CDR1 and CDR2: LNHDA, SQIVND (reference sequence). V was cut by 5 bases and J by 6 bases, with 13 bases left in between. CDR3 length: 14 amino acids. The CDR3 protein is CASSAQGGDEKLFF. As DNA, the CDR3 is TGTGCCAGTAGTGCCCAGGGAGGGGATGAAAAACTGTTTTTT.

CDR3 amino acids: CASSVDQGNQPQHF. In nucleotides, the CDR3 is TGTGCCAGCAGCGTCGACCAGGGCAATCAGCCCCAGCATTTT. The chain couples TRBV9 to TRBJ1-5; D is unresolved. V dropped 2 bases and J dropped 2 bases, with 8 bases sitting between them. Per the germline V gene, CDR1 is SGDLS and CDR2 is YYNGEE. This CDR3 is 14 amino acids long.

The chain joins TRBV9 to TRBJ2-1; perhaps TRBD1 as D (6 bases). CDR3 length equals 16 residues. Germline V CDR1 and CDR2: SGDLS, YYNGEE. V was cut by 0 bases and J by 0 bases, with 10 bases left in between. The CDR3 protein is CASSVADSRSYNEQFF. The CDR3 DNA is TGTGCCAGCAGCGTAGCGGACAGCCGCTCCTACAATGAGCAGTTCTTC.

DNA for the CDR3: TGTGCCAGCAGCCCTCCGGGGGGCGGAGATACGCAGTATTTT. This translates into CASSPPGGGDTQYF. This chain uses TRBV7-9 with TRBJ2-3, with a weak D call TRBD2 (7 bases). The CDR3 totals 14 residues. The germline V gene encodes CDR1 SEHNR and CDR2 FQNEAQ (reference sequence). V was pared by 5 bases and J by 5 bases, with 14 bases between. The whole variable domain, remainder taken from reference TRBV7-9 and TRBJ2-3, is DTGVSQNPRHKITKRGQNVTFRCDPISEHNRLYWYRQTLGQGPEFLTYFQNEAQLEKSRLLSDRFSAERPKGSFSTLEIQRTEQGDSAMYLCASSPPGGGDTQYFGPGTRLTVL.

This clone was recorded once. This chain connects TRBV7-3 to TRBJ2-1, with D perhaps TRBD2 (6 bases). CDR1 and CDR2 (germline): SGHTA, FQGTGA. V lost 1 base and J lost 2, with 9 bases in between. This CDR3 region has 15 residues. Here the CDR3 reads CASSLSGGAYNEQFF. CDR3 DNA sequence: TGTGCCAGCAGCTTAAGTGGCGGGGCCTACAATGAGCAGTTCTTC.

The gene calls are TRBV25-1 and TRBJ2-5, with 8 bases lining up with TRBD1. This CDR3 is built from 17 residues. CDR1 and CDR2 (germline): MGHDK, SYGVNS. The ends lost 4 bases at V and 5 bases at J; junction bases unmatched: 15. The CDR3 protein is CASSATSGRTGQETQYF. CDR3 DNA: TGTGCCAGCAGTGCAACCTCGGGGAGGACAGGGCAGGAGACCCAGTACTTC.

The gene calls are TRBV18 and TRBJ2-7; TRBD1 is a possible D gene (5 bases). This CDR3 contains 13 residues. The germline V gene encodes CDR1 KGHSH and CDR2 LQKENI. Trimming left V 4 bases short and J 5 bases short, with 12 bases between. CDR3 bases: TGTGCCAGCTCACAAAACCAGGGTGACGAGCAGTACTTC. Translated: CASSQNQGDEQYF.

The gene calls are TRBV29-1 and TRBJ2-7, with D possibly matching TRBD1 (6 bases). Per the germline V gene, CDR1 is SQVTM and CDR2 is ANQGSEA. The CDR3 runs to 11 residues. The V gene lost 6 bases and the J gene lost 4 bases, with 10 bases spanning the gap. CDR3 sequence reads: CSVKGVYEQYF. The CDR3 nucleotides read TGCAGCGTAAAGGGGGTGTACGAGCAGTACTTC.

In regard to this clone: At one end, the junction sequence differs from germline, possibly due to a read error. The chain couples TRBV19 to TRBJ2-2, with 10 bases that match TRBD2. From germline, CDR1 is LNHDA and CDR2 SQIVND (reference sequence). This CDR3 has 16 residues. CDR3 sequence (DNA): TGTGCCAGTAGAATAGTAGCGGGAGGCCACACCGGGGAGCTGTTTTTT. Its protein product is CASRIVAGGHTGELFF.

The J gene is TRBJ2-3, the V gene TRBV6-5, with TRBD2 matching over 9 bases. This CDR3 spans 15 amino acids. V lost 4 bases, J lost 3 bases, and 5 bases stayed unmatched. Per the germline V gene, CDR1 is MNHEY and CDR2 is SVGAGI. The CDR3 DNA sequence: TGTGCCAGCAGTTTTAGCGGGAGTAGGACAGATACGCAGTATTTT. It is translated as CASSFSGSRTDTQYF.

This clone appeared a single time. The J gene is TRBJ2-7, the V gene TRBV6-5; a weak D match, TRBD2 (6 bases). Trimming removed 8 bases at V and 1 base at J, with 9 bases between. CDR3 size: 12 residues. The germline CDR1 and CDR2 sequences are MNHEY and SVGAGI. The CDR3 sequence is CASRRDSYEQYF. The CDR3, as DNA: TGTGCCAGCCGGAGGGATTCCTACGAGCAGTACTTC.